Listed below are T cell receptor beta chains from one sample, sequenced in a study of beta chain features in type 1 diabetes. Clones were read by immunoSEQ multiplex PCR, and TCRdb kept only the in-frame ones, dropping some. The sample holds nearly 700,000 clones; about an eighth are singletons and the top ten take 0.022%. Source material: naive CD4+ T cells from blood. Receptor source: a man younger than 35 with type 1 diabetes. Each CDR3 is given without its conserved first and last residue. The D gene is left open where the match is weak.

j_call	v_call	d_call	cdr3_aa
TRBJ1-5	TRBV7-9	-	ASSLEDQPQH
TRBJ2-5	TRBV11-2	-	ASSFGEETQY
TRBJ1-1	TRBV7-9	-	ASVRGLNTEAF
TRBJ2-5	TRBV4-2	-	ASRPGRSQY
TRBJ1-2	TRBV7-9	-	ASSSKTGSAYGYT
TRBJ2-1	TRBV7-3	TRBD2	ASSLSTSGYNEQF
TRBJ1-2	TRBV6-5	TRBD1	ASTSGTGAGGYT
TRBJ1-1	TRBV9	-	ASSVGGAMNTEAF
TRBJ2-3	TRBV18	-	ASSPAYGGTSTDTQY
TRBJ1-1	TRBV7-3	-	ASSRDTNTEAF
TRBJ2-7	TRBV30	-	AWSTGPPTYEQY
TRBJ1-1	TRBV19	-	ASAEGRTEAF
TRBJ2-7	TRBV29-1	-	SVRKGGGPYEQY
TRBJ2-1	TRBV9	TRBD2	ASSQNLAGGHNEQF
TRBJ2-6	TRBV30	TRBD1	ACLSTGSGANVLT
TRBJ2-3	TRBV6-5	-	ASSRQNTDTQY
TRBJ2-5	TRBV7-9	-	ASSLGEGRETQY
TRBJ2-1	TRBV2	TRBD1	ASRQGSYNEQF
TRBJ2-3	TRBV5-1	-	ASSNRQGGLDTQY
TRBJ1-1	TRBV19	-	ASSAFTEAF
TRBJ2-7	TRBV27	-	ASSPRGWYEQY
TRBJ2-3	TRBV4-1	-	ASSQDGVATQY
TRBJ2-5	TRBV5-1	-	ASSSKVGSPETQY
TRBJ1-5	TRBV19	-	ASSIGDVGYQPQH
TRBJ2-1	TRBV7-2	TRBD2	ASSLLAGGTYNEQF
TRBJ1-1	TRBV29-1	TRBD1	SVEEGTANTEAF
TRBJ1-1	TRBV7-9	TRBD1	ASSSQGVTEAF
TRBJ1-1	TRBV6-6	-	ASSPSALGTEAF
TRBJ1-2	TRBV21-1	-	ASPTGNGYT
TRBJ2-4	TRBV27	TRBD2	ASRPGGKNIQY
TRBJ1-3	TRBV29-1	-	SVITGPGGNTIY
TRBJ2-7	TRBV4-1	-	ASSQDQVAAYEQY
TRBJ2-3	TRBV18	TRBD1	ASSLMTGGTDTQY
TRBJ2-7	TRBV2	TRBD1	ASSGRDSRSSYEQY
TRBJ2-3	TRBV7-2	-	ASRASTGLIDTQY
TRBJ1-6	TRBV30	TRBD1	AWNPDRGRISSYNSPLH
TRBJ1-1	TRBV7-9	TRBD1	ASSLLTGTNTEAF
TRBJ2-7	TRBV20-1	-	SAALNWEQY
TRBJ1-2	TRBV6-1	-	ASSERTRRNYGYT
TRBJ2-5	TRBV7-7	-	ASSPSSGQIQETQY
TRBJ2-5	TRBV6-5	TRBD1	ASSRGTGGLETQY
TRBJ2-2	TRBV6-1	TRBD1	ASSEPGQVNTGELF
TRBJ2-5	TRBV28	-	ASSLWTAPSETQY
TRBJ2-3	TRBV7-6	TRBD2	ASSPLVPGGGATQY
TRBJ2-1	TRBV5-4	TRBD1	ASSWKGADEQF
TRBJ2-3	TRBV7-9	TRBD2	ASRLAGGSTDTQY
TRBJ1-6	TRBV7-9	TRBD1	ASSSKTGQAFYSPLH
TRBJ2-1	TRBV2	TRBD1	ASIRTGVDEQF
TRBJ1-1	TRBV19	-	ASSPAGQPNTEAF
TRBJ2-7	TRBV13	-	ASSSQSGSSYEQY
TRBJ1-1	TRBV6-1	-	ASSAGRVTEAF
TRBJ2-3	TRBV7-3	-	ASSRSRASTDTQY
TRBJ1-1	TRBV21-1	-	ASRDLPGKGTEAF
TRBJ1-1	TRBV4-1	TRBD1	ASSQPDGTGKRSAF